One sample yielded the 18 T cell receptor beta chains listed below, sequenced in a study of cytomegalovirus exposure and HLA in healthy donors. In the PCR, 60 Vbeta and 13 Jbeta primers were used. Repertoires were generated with immunoSEQ multiplex PCR, while TCRdb's copy carries only in-frame clones and drops some. In the table there are approximately 100,000 clones, over 60% of which are singletons. Sample: PBMCs. Receptor source: a man aged 35 to 55 in good health and CMV-seropositive.

The rearrangement links TRBV6-6 to TRBJ1-6; D ambiguous. The ends were cut back, 6 bases at V and 10 bases at J, with 16 bases in the middle. This CDR3 comprises 14 residues. Germline loops: CDR1 MNHNY, CDR2 SVGAGI (reference sequence). For the CDR3, the DNA is TGTGCCAGCAGGCCCCGGGATGATGGGTCACCCCTCCACTTT. Its translation is CASRPRDDGSPLHF.

This chain uses TRBV6-5 with TRBJ1-2; 9 nucleotides align to TRBD1. Germline lookup yields CDR1 MNHEY and CDR2 SVGAGI. J lost 4 bases, V lost 4 bases, and 7 bases had no gene match. The CDR3 runs to 15 residues. CDR3 sequence (DNA): TGTGCCAGCAGTTTTAACAGGGGGCGCGGCTATGGCTACACCTTC. It translates to CASSFNRGRGYGYTF.

The rearrangement links TRBV25-1 to TRBJ2-5; TRBD2 might be the D (5 bases). V was trimmed by 4 bases and J by 2 bases, leaving 14 bases between them. The CDR3 spans 15 residues. Germline values: CDR1 MGHDK, CDR2 SYGVNS. The CDR3 loop reads CASSVRPSGQETQYF. For the CDR3, the DNA is TGTGCCAGCAGTGTGAGGCCTTCGGGGCAAGAGACCCAGTACTTC.

This chain joins TRBV28 and TRBJ1-2; tentatively, D is TRBD1 (6 bases). Trimming took 5 bases from V and 8 from J, leaving 24 bases between them. The CDR3 spans 16 residues. The germline V gene encodes CDR1 MDHEN and CDR2 SYDVKM. The CDR3, as DNA: TGTGCCAGCAGTCCTTTAATATCCCAGGGGCCGGCCGGCTACACCTTC. This translates into CASSPLISQGPAGYTF.

The rearrangement joins TRBV7-2 to TRBJ2-5, with 16 bases fitting TRBD2. The CDR3 covers 19 residues. The V gene's germline CDR1 is SGHTA and CDR2 FQGNSA. V was pared by 1 base and J by 4 bases, with 9 bases of the junction left unmatched. The CDR3 is CASSLERGLAGGPRETQYF. In DNA form, the CDR3 reads TGTGCCAGCAGCTTAGAAAGGGGACTAGCGGGGGGGCCGAGAGAGACCCAGTACTTC.

This rearrangement joins TRBV28 to TRBJ1-6; D is possibly TRBD1 (5 bases). The CDR3 consists of 14 residues. The V and J ends lost 3 bases and 7 bases respectively, with 10 bases between them. Germline CDR1 is MDHEN and CDR2 is SYDVKM. The CDR3 DNA reads TGTGCCAGCAGTTTCAGGGAGGGAAATTCACCCCTCCACTTT. This codes for CASSFREGNSPLHF.

In this sample, this clone turned up once. This chain uses TRBV7-6 with TRBJ1-6, with D perhaps matching TRBD1 (5 bases). V was cut by 2 bases and J by 7 bases, with 15 bases left in between. The CDR3 extends over 16 amino acids. Germline V CDR1 and CDR2: SGHVS, FNYEAQ. CDR3 sequence reads: CASSLYGKAGNSPLHF. In nucleotides, the CDR3 is TGTGCCAGCAGCTTATATGGCAAGGCAGGGAATTCACCCCTCCACTTT.

This chain links TRBV7-8 with TRBJ1-1; a possible D gene is TRBD1 (6 bases). V lost 2 bases and J lost 0, with 16 bases in between. Germline V lookup: CDR1 SGHVS, CDR2 FQNEAQ. CDR3 size: 17 residues. Here the CDR3 DNA reads TGTGCCAGCAGCTTACCCTATTCCGGGACACTGAACACTGAAGCTTTCTTT. Its translation is CASSLPYSGTLNTEAFF.

The chain recombines TRBV5-3 with TRBJ2-2; 7 bases fit TRBD1. TRBV5-3 is an open reading frame whose function is uncertain. The trim removed 4 bases at V and 6 bases at J, leaving 3 bases unmatched. The CDR3 length is 13 residues. The DNA for the CDR3 is TGTGCCAGAAGCGTGACAGGGCCCGGGGAGCTGTTTTTT. It codes for CARSVTGPGELFF.

The chain has TRBV4-3 and TRBJ2-7; a possible D gene is TRBD2 (6 bases). Trimming pared 1 base from V and 0 bases from J, leaving 10 bases between. The CDR3 contains 15 residues. Germline CDR1 LGHNA, CDR2 YSLEER. The CDR3 loop reads CASSQAAGSSYEQYF. DNA for the CDR3: TGCGCCAGCAGCCAAGCCGCGGGAAGCTCCTACGAGCAGTACTTC.

The J gene is TRBJ2-7, the V gene TRBV11-2; 8 nucleotides line up with TRBD1. The junction had 5 bases not matched to a gene; V was cut back by 5 bases and J by 2 bases. Per germline, CDR1 SGHAT and CDR2 FQNNGV. CDR3 length equals 14 residues. The CDR3 nucleotides are TGTGCCAGCAGCGACTGGACAGGGACCTACGAGCAGTACTTC. This sequence encodes CASSDWTGTYEQYF.

The J gene is TRBJ2-7, the V gene TRBV28; TRBD1 might be the D (5 bases). CDR3 length: 14 amino acids. The germline V gene has CDR1 MDHEN and CDR2 SYDVKM. The V and J ends lost 7 bases and 3 bases respectively, with 16 bases between them. The CDR3: CASNTQVMGYEQYF. Written as DNA, the CDR3 is TGTGCCAGCAATACACAGGTAATGGGCTACGAGCAGTACTTC.

The CDR3 is CSAEDRGSKNIQYF. The CDR3 coding sequence is TGCAGCGCCGAGGACAGGGGAAGCAAAAACATTCAGTACTTC. The genes are TRBV29-1 and TRBJ2-4; 9 nucleotides line up with TRBD1. Germline V gene sequence: CDR1 SQVTM, CDR2 ANQGSEA. The junction had 7 bases not matched to a gene; V was cut back by 7 bases and J by 3 bases. This CDR3 has 14 amino acids.

This clone showed up just once. This sequence joins TRBV20-1 and TRBJ2-7; D unresolved. Germline V gene lookup returns CDR1 DFQATT and CDR2 SNEGSKA (reference sequence). With 3 bases removed from V and 5 bases from J, the gap between germline ends came to 5 bases. The CDR3 consists of 10 residues. CDR3 sequence: CSARRNEQYF. The DNA for the CDR3 is TGCAGTGCTAGGAGGAACGAGCAGTACTTC.

The rearrangement joins TRBV7-8 to TRBJ1-6; D is ambiguous. From germline, CDR1 is SGHVS and CDR2 FQNEAQ. Between the trimmed V and J ends, which lost 3 bases and 6 bases, there was a span of 18 bases. The CDR3 is 17 amino acids. The CDR3 sequence is CASSFRRVRLPNSPLHF. CDR3 in DNA: TGTGCCAGCAGCTTTAGGAGAGTTCGGCTACCTAATTCACCCCTCCACTTT.

The rearrangement links TRBV4-1 to TRBJ2-7; a possible D gene is TRBD2 (6 bases). The V end was cut by 0 bases, the J end by 7 bases, with 16 bases between. This CDR3 has 15 residues. Germline lookup yields CDR1 MGHRA and CDR2 YSYEKL. CDR3 nucleotides: TGCGCCAGCAGCCAAGACCGGGACTTTCTGAGGGAGCAGTACTTC. Amino acid sequence: CASSQDRDFLREQYF.

The genes are TRBV5-6 and TRBJ2-7; possibly TRBD2 for D (5 bases). The CDR3 sequence is 16 residues long. Germline assignment: CDR1 SGHDT and CDR2 YYEEEE. With 0 bases removed from V and 2 bases from J, the gap between germline ends came to 15 bases. This chain's CDR3 is CASSLALGDRTYEQYF. In DNA form, the CDR3 reads TGTGCCAGCAGCTTGGCTTTGGGAGATAGAACCTACGAGCAGTACTTC.

This clone was seen just once. This chain joins TRBV6-6 and TRBJ2-7; 11 bases are a match to TRBD2. The germline V gene encodes CDR1 MNHNY and CDR2 SVGAGI (reference sequence). The CDR3 totals 15 residues. After removal of 5 bases from V and 6 bases from J, the junction contained 9 bases not matched to a gene. The CDR3 bases are TGTGCCAGCAGTCCGGGGACTAGCGGTTTGGGCGAGCAGTACTTC. Protein product: CASSPGTSGLGEQYF.